The rows below give T cell receptor beta chains drawn from one sample of a study of blood T cell repertoires in COVID-19. The assay was immunoSEQ multiplex PCR, and TCRdb's table has in-frame clones only and misses some. Of around 110,000 clones in the sample, over 75% are singletons; the top ten hold about 1.9%. Sample: peripheral blood. The receptors shown here come from a human donor with active COVID-19. The donor label of this sample is uncertain. The CDR3 runs from the conserved cysteine through the conserved F or W. The order of the fields is V gene, J gene, CDR3 protein.

v_gene: TRBV6-5
j_gene: TRBJ1-2
CDR3aa: CASSYNRGAGYTF

v_gene: TRBV3-1/TRBV3-2
j_gene: TRBJ1-1
CDR3aa: CASSPRDKNTEAFF

v_gene: TRBV4-1
j_gene: TRBJ1-2
CDR3aa: CASSQAAGGFFIYGYTF

v_gene: TRBV27
j_gene: TRBJ1-1
CDR3aa: CASVGPGPLEAFF

v_gene: TRBV27
j_gene: TRBJ2-7
CDR3aa: CASTGGSTLREQYF

v_gene: TRBV10-3
j_gene: TRBJ1-1
CDR3aa: CAISPGMNTEAFF

v_gene: TRBV18
j_gene: TRBJ2-5
CDR3aa: CASSPAQETQYF

v_gene: TRBV12-2
j_gene: TRBJ1-1
CDR3aa: CASRPPDRVGTEAFF

v_gene: TRBV19
j_gene: TRBJ1-2
CDR3aa: CASSYRDRRSNYGYTF

v_gene: TRBV9
j_gene: TRBJ2-1
CDR3aa: CASSLRLAGGPNEQFF

v_gene: TRBV2
j_gene: TRBJ1-6
CDR3aa: CASTDRGVPPLHF

v_gene: TRBV18
j_gene: TRBJ1-6
CDR3aa: CASSPGGPGNSPLHF

v_gene: TRBV5-4
j_gene: TRBJ2-5
CDR3aa: CASSSKQGIETQYF

v_gene: TRBV5-1
j_gene: TRBJ2-2
CDR3aa: CASSLTSGTGTGELFF